The 18 T cell receptor beta chains presented below share a single source sample, sequenced in a study of blood T cell repertoires in COVID-19. Assay: immunoSEQ multiplex PCR; the TCRdb copy retains only in-frame clones and omits some. The sample carries hundreds of thousands of clones, approximately 91% recorded once. Material: peripheral blood. The receptors were sampled from a woman aged 30 to 39 with COVID-19, enrolled during active disease.

The genes are TRBV2 and TRBJ1-2; a possible D gene is TRBD1 (5 bases). The germline V gene has CDR1 SNHLY and CDR2 FYNNEI. V lost 6 bases and J 3 bases, leaving 8 bases between the germline ends. This CDR3 spans 12 amino acids. CDR3 in amino acids: CASRTVDYGYTF. The CDR3, as DNA: TGTGCCAGCAGGACAGTCGACTATGGCTACACCTTC.

The chain recombines TRBV5-4 with TRBJ2-3; 7 bases are shared with TRBD2. Germline values: CDR1 SGHNT, CDR2 YYREEE (reference sequence). The CDR3 length is 14 residues. J was trimmed by 6 bases and V by 3 bases; bases with no gene match: 7. The CDR3 loop is CASSSKRGLDTQYF. The CDR3 DNA reads TGTGCCAGCAGCTCCAAGCGGGGACTGGATACGCAGTATTTT. The full variable domain, completed using reference TRBV5-4 and TRBJ2-3, is ETGVTQSPTHLIKTRGQQVTLRCSSQSGHNTVSWYQQALGQGPQFIFQYYREEENGRGNFPPRFSGLQFPNYSSELNVNALELDDSALYLCASSSKRGLDTQYFGPGTRLTVL.

The chain couples TRBV5-6 to TRBJ1-5, with D possibly being TRBD1 (6 bases). Trimming pared 2 bases from V and 7 bases from J, leaving 16 bases between. The CDR3 is 15 residues long. The V gene's germline CDR1 is SGHDT and CDR2 YYEEEE. CDR3 residues: CASSFPSQGSQPQHF. Here the CDR3 DNA reads TGTGCCAGCAGCTTCCCCAGTCAGGGGAGCCAGCCCCAGCATTTT.

The genes are TRBV19 and TRBJ2-2, with 9 bases aligning to TRBD2. This CDR3 contains 14 residues. In germline, CDR1 is LNHDA, CDR2 SQIVND (reference sequence). V was pared by 6 bases and J by 4 bases, with 3 bases of the junction left unmatched. The CDR3 sequence is CASSSGRPTGELFF. The DNA of the CDR3 is TGTGCCAGTAGCAGCGGGAGGCCCACCGGGGAGCTGTTTTTT.

V gene TRBV7-9 combines with J gene TRBJ1-4, with TRBD1 as a possible D gene (6 bases). Germline CDR1 is SEHNR and CDR2 is FQNEAQ (reference sequence). V was shortened by 5 bases and J by 5 bases, with 12 bases between the two germline ends. This CDR3 is built from 14 residues. CDR3: CASSVGTPNEKLFF. The CDR3 coding sequence is TGTGCCAGCAGCGTCGGGACACCAAATGAAAAACTGTTTTTT.

The CDR3 spells CASSPWTGTGELFF. CDR3 nucleotides: TGTGCCAGCAGCCCCTGGACAGGGACCGGGGAGCTGTTTTTT. V is TRBV7-6 and J is TRBJ2-2; 8 bases agree with TRBD1. Germline V CDR1 and CDR2: SGHVS, FNYEAQ. The CDR3 sequence is 14 residues long. Unmatched junction bases numbered 4, after V lost 5 bases and J lost 5 bases. The whole variable domain, filled in from reference TRBV7-6 and TRBJ2-2, reads GAGVSQSPRYKVTKRGQDVALRCDPISGHVSLYWYRQALGQGPEFLTYFNYEAQQDKSGLPNDRFSAERPEGSISTLTIQRTEQRDSAMYRCASSPWTGTGELFFGEGSRLTVL.

The chain employs TRBV2 and TRBJ1-5; 7 bases fit TRBD1. This CDR3 region has 14 residues. The V gene's germline CDR1 is SNHLY and CDR2 FYNNEI. The junction had 8 bases not matched to a gene; V was cut back by 4 bases and J by 8 bases. The CDR3: CASSGEQGLEPQHF. DNA for the CDR3: TGTGCCAGCAGTGGAGAACAGGGGTTGGAGCCCCAGCATTTT.

This clone was seen only once. The chain recombines TRBV28 with TRBJ1-5; no firm D call. Germline CDR1 and CDR2: MDHEN and SYDVKM. V gave up 2 bases and J gave up 7 bases, with 12 bases separating them. The CDR3 sequence is 14 residues long. The CDR3 here is CASSLIRRGQPQHF. The CDR3 DNA is TGTGCCAGCAGTTTAATCCGGAGAGGGCAGCCCCAGCATTTT.

This rearrangement joins TRBV27 to TRBJ2-1, with 9 bases fitting TRBD1. This CDR3 comprises 15 residues. After removal of 3 bases from V and 3 bases from J, the junction contained 3 bases not matched to a gene. From germline, CDR1 is MNHEY and CDR2 SMNVEV (reference sequence). CDR3 coding DNA: TGTGCCAGCAGTTTGGGACAGGGCGTCTACAATGAGCAGTTCTTC. Translated: CASSLGQGVYNEQFF.

This CDR3 is CASSVEALANLYNEQFF. The CDR3 DNA is TGTGCCAGCAGCGTAGAAGCACTAGCAAACTTATACAATGAGCAGTTCTTC. This chain uses TRBV9 with TRBJ2-1, with TRBD2 as a possible D gene (6 bases). Per germline, CDR1 SGDLS and CDR2 YYNGEE. Trimming took 0 bases from V and 4 from J, leaving 17 bases between them. The CDR3 spans 17 residues.

The chain combines TRBV4-2 with TRBJ2-7; 10 bases fit TRBD2. Germline CDR1 LGHNA, CDR2 YNFKEQ. This CDR3 comprises 13 residues. J lost 0 bases, V lost 7 bases, and 0 bases had no gene match. The CDR3 bases are TGTGCCAGCAAGCGGGAGGGCTCCTACGAGCAGTACTTC. Encoded protein: CASKREGSYEQYF.

The chain employs TRBV5-6 and TRBJ1-1; 8 positions match TRBD1. The junction had 11 bases not matched to a gene; V was cut back by 5 bases and J by 2 bases. CDR1 and CDR2 from the germline V gene are SGHDT and YYEEEE. CDR3 length: 16 residues. CDR3 DNA sequence: TGTGCCAGCAGTCCGAGGACAGGGTGGGGAAACACTGAAGCTTTCTTT. Protein product: CASSPRTGWGNTEAFF.

This chain links TRBV20-1 with TRBJ1-1; no clear D gene. Trimming shortened V by 6 bases and J by 11 bases, and 16 bases separated the two germline ends. Germline CDR1 and CDR2: DFQATT and SNEGSKA (reference sequence). The CDR3 spans 11 residues. CDR3 coding DNA: TGCAGTGCGCGGCTCAGACTCACGGCTTTCTTT. Encoded protein: CSARLRLTAFF.

V usage is TRBV27 and J usage is TRBJ2-7; TRBD1 agrees at 11 bases. After removal of 1 base from V and 6 bases from J, the junction contained 5 bases not matched to a gene. Germline V gene lookup returns CDR1 MNHEY and CDR2 SMNVEV (reference sequence). This CDR3 has 15 residues. CDR3 sequence: CASSLLTDRGLEQYF. The CDR3 DNA follows: TGTGCCAGCAGTTTATTAACGGACAGGGGGCTCGAGCAGTACTTC.

The V and J genes are TRBV13 and TRBJ1-4, with 8 bases matching TRBD1. The germline gives CDR1 PRHDT, CDR2 FYEKMQ (reference sequence). The CDR3 loop spans 16 amino acids. J gave up 4 bases and V 3 bases, and 7 bases lay outside the gene matches. The CDR3 DNA is TGTGCCAGCAGCTTGGGGACAGGCTACTATAATGAAAAACTGTTTTTT. It specifies CASSLGTGYYNEKLFF.

CDR3 sequence reads: CARGGDQPQHF. The CDR3 DNA follows: TGTGCCAGGGGGGGGGATCAGCCCCAGCATTTT. This chain links TRBV27 with TRBJ1-5; TRBD1 might be the D (5 bases). Per germline, CDR1 MNHEY and CDR2 SMNVEV (reference sequence). The CDR3 is 11 amino acids. Trimming took 9 bases from V and 5 from J, leaving 8 bases between them.

The V and J genes are TRBV7-3 and TRBJ2-6; D is unclear. The CDR3 consists of 14 residues. Trimming shortened V by 5 bases and J by 0 bases, and 5 bases separated the two germline ends. The germline gives CDR1 SGHTA, CDR2 FQGTGA. CDR3 sequence: CASSPVSGANVLTF. Here the CDR3 DNA reads TGTGCCAGCAGCCCTGTCTCTGGGGCCAACGTCCTGACTTTC.

V and J are TRBV24-1 and TRBJ2-3; D is perhaps TRBD2 (5 bases). The V end lost 5 bases, the J end lost 3 bases, and 14 bases lay between the germline ends. The CDR3 contains 15 residues. CDR1 is KGHDR and CDR2 is SFDVKD in the germline V gene. CDR3 coding DNA: TGTGCCACCAGTGGCCCGCTCGGGGTTACAGATACGCAGTATTTT. This translates into CATSGPLGVTDTQYF.